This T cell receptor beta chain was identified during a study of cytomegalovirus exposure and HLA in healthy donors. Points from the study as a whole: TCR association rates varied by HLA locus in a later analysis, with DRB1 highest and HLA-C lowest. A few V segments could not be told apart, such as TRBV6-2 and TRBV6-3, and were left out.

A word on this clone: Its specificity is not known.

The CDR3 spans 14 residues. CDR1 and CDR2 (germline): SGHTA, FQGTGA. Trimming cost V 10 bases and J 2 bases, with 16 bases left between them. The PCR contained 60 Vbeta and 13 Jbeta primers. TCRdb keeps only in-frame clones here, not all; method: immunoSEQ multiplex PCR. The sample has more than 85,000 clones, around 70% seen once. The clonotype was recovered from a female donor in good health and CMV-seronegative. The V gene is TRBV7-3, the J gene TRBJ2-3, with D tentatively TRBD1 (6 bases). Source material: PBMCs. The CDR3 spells CAKHPGQLTDTQYF. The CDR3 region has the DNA TGTGCCAAGCATCCGGGACAACTCACAGATACGCAGTATTTT.